This record concerns one T cell receptor beta chain sequence. Its cognate antigen is unknown. Healthy Russian Caucasian donors spanned ages about 6 to 100 years. V was clipped by 3 bases and J by 8 bases; unmatched bases: 6. Germline V lookup: CDR1 KGHSH, CDR2 LQKENI. The CDR3 length is 13 residues. It was with a sample-barcoded 5' primer and a J-beta primer mix that a second PCR of roughly 7 to 12 cycles was run. A tag from a template-switch adaptor with 12 random nucleotides marked each cDNA molecule. TCRdb re-analysed the 5' RACE reads in MiXCR, keeping a single row per CDR3 protein. The sample lists hundreds of thousands of distinct CDR3 sequences, under 30% occurring once. The data stem from a study of blood T cells in healthy people across ages. Findings of the study overall: Unsorted PBMCs prevented conclusive naive versus antigen-experienced comparison.

Sequencing used blood. The receptor was derived from an elderly woman in good health. The chain couples TRBV18 to TRBJ1-2; TRBD1 agrees at 7 bases. The DNA for the CDR3 is TGTGCCAGCTCACCCGGACAGGAAGCCGGCTACACCTTC. Translated: CASSPGQEAGYTF. Variable domain in full (rest from reference TRBV18 and TRBJ1-2): NAGVMQNPRHLVRRRGQEARLRCSPMKGHSHVYWYRQLPEEGLKFMVYLQKENIIDESGMPKERFSAEFPKEGPSILRIQQVVRGDSAAYFCASSPGQEAGYTFGSGTRLTVV.